This T cell receptor beta chain was identified during a study of beta chain features in type 1 diabetes. General observations from the study: Diminished insertions and augmented deletions at VDJ junctions characterized type 1 diabetes patients. It was not settled here whether HLA type affects TCRB rearrangement. In all four CD4+ subsets, TCRB CDR3 length was significantly, moderately reduced in type 1 diabetes.

The entirety of the isolated RNA underwent reverse transcription, so expressed TCRB transcripts were sequenced. Produced via immunoSEQ multiplex PCR; TCRdb's table is partial and in-frame only. The repertoire has a few hundred thousand clones, 9.6% of them found once; the top ten carry 0.45% to 0.65%. Each population that was sorted was more than 98% pure. This clone was counted between two and nine times. What it binds is not known. The clonotype was recovered from a man younger than 40 with type 1 diabetes. Sequenced input: central memory CD4+ T cells from blood.

Here the CDR3 reads CASSLGQLVGETQYF. CDR3 DNA sequence: TGTGCCAGCAGCTTGGGACAGTTGGTAGGAGAGACCCAGTACTTC. The V gene is TRBV5-4, the J gene TRBJ2-5, with D possibly being TRBD1 (5 bases). CDR3 size: 15 residues. V lost 0 bases and J 4 bases, leaving 13 bases between the germline ends. Germline CDR1 is SGHNT and CDR2 is YYREEE (reference sequence). The complete variable domain, with remaining parts taken from reference TRBV5-4 and TRBJ2-5, reads ETGVTQSPTHLIKTRGQQVTLRCSSQSGHNTVSWYQQALGQGPQFIFQYYREEENGRGNFPPRFSGLQFPNYSSELNVNALELDDSALYLCASSLGQLVGETQYFGPGTRLLVL.